This TCR beta chain was retrieved from a study of control samples from healthy donors and cancer patients (dated by TCRdb to 2020 to 2022). Receptor amplification or capture employed the immunoSEQ multiplex PCR assay. TCRdb's version of the immuneACCESS table is confined to in-frame rearrangements and falls short of the full clone set. An unresolved V gene accounts for under half of the shortfall where checked; the remainder is of unknown origin. The sample table lists fewer than 300,000 clones, approximately 80% of them with a count of one. The top ten clones comprise 10% to 15% of the sample. In the case of this clone: No antigen is known for it. Base qualities are not provided; no much larger clone lies one nucleotide away.

The CDR3, from cysteine to phenylalanine, totals 12 residues. Left in the record is the CDR3 DNA by itself, 36 bases read in frame from the first base. Trimming at the junction amounts to 6 bases on V and 7 bases on J, and the germline ends lie 7 bases apart. The chain is made from TRBV12-3 or TRBV12-4 and TRBJ1-6, with the D gene uncertain. What was sequenced was PBMCs. The receptor was derived from a woman in her sixties with lung cancer. The CDR3 protein: CASSNQNSPLHF. The bases are TGTGCCAGCAGCAACCAGAATTCACCCCTCCACTTT.